Sequencing of this T cell receptor (beta chain) was carried out in a study of T cells in localized non-small cell lung cancer. Study findings and constraints: It remains possible that heterogeneity exists, since only one tumor region was sequenced. Highest T cell clonality was seen in uninvolved adjacent lung, surpassing that measured in tumor.

Concerning this clone: Its antigen is not known.

V lost 0 bases to trimming and J lost 3 bases; unmatched junction nucleotides: 8. CDR1 and CDR2 (germline): LNHNV, YYDKDF (reference sequence). The CDR3 sequence is 16 residues long. Repertoires were generated with immunoSEQ multiplex PCR, while TCRdb's copy carries only in-frame clones and drops some. This table has approximately 80,000 clones, 80% appearing once. This sample comprised peripheral blood, obtained before any cancer treatment. This TCR was sampled from a female donor older than 55 with stage I lung adenocarcinoma. The chain carries TRBV15 and TRBJ2-7; 7 bases are shared with TRBD1. For the CDR3, the DNA is TGTGCCACCAGCAGAGAATTCCCCGGACAGGTCTACGAGCAGTACTTC. It yields the protein CATSREFPGQVYEQYF. Using reference TRBV15 and TRBJ2-7 for the parts outside the CDR3, the full variable domain is DAMVIQNPRYQVTQFGKPVTLSCSQTLNHNVMYWYQQKSSQAPKLLFHYYDKDFNNEADTPDNFQSRRPNTSFCFLDIRSPGLGDTAMYLCATSREFPGQVYEQYFGPGTRLTVT.